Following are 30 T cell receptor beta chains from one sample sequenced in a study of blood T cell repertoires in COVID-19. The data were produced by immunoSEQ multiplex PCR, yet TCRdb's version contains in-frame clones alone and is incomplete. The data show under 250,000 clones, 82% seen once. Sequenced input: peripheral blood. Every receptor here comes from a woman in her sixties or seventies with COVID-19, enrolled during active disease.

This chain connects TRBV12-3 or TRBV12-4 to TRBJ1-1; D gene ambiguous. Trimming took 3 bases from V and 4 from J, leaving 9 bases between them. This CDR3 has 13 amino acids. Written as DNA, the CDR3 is TGTGCCAGCAGTTTGAGGGTTTTCACTGAAGCTTTCTTT. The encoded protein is CASSLRVFTEAFF.

The CDR3 DNA sequence: TGTGCCAGCAGCCCCGGGACAGGACATGAAAAACTGTTTTTT. It specifies CASSPGTGHEKLFF. The J gene is TRBJ1-4, the V gene TRBV2; 8 bases align to TRBD1. Germline V CDR1 and CDR2: SNHLY, FYNNEI. CDR3 length: 14 residues. V gave up 6 bases and J gave up 6 bases; unmatched junction bases: 6. The variable domain in full, completed from reference TRBV2 and TRBJ1-4, reads EPEVTQTPSHQVTQMGQEVILRCVPISNHLYFYWYRQILGQKVEFLVSFYNNEISEKSEIFDDQFSVERPDGSNFTLKIRSTKLEDSAMYFCASSPGTGHEKLFFGSGTQLSVL.

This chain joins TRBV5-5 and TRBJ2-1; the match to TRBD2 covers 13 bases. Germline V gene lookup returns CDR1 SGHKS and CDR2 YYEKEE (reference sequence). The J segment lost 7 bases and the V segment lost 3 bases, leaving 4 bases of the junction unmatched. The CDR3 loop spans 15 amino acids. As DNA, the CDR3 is TGTGCCAGCAGCTCGCCGGGACTAGCGGGAAATGAGCAGTTCTTC. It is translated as CASSSPGLAGNEQFF.

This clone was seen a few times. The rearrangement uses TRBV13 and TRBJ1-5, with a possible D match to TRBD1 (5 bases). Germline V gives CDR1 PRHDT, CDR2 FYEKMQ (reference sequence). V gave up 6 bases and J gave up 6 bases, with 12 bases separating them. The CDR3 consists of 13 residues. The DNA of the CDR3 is TGTGCCAGCAGTAAGGGGTTAGGTCAGCCCCAGCATTTT. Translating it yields CASSKGLGQPQHF. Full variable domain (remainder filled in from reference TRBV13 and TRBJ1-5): AAGVIQSPRHLIKEKRETATLKCYPIPRHDTVYWYQQGPGQDPQFLISFYEKMQSDKGSIPDRFSAQQFSDYHSELNMSSLELGDSALYFCASSKGLGQPQHFGDGTRLSIL.

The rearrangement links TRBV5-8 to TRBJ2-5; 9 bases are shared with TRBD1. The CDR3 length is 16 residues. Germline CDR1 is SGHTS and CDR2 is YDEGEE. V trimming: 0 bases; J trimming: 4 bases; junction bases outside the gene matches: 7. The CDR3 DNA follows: TGTGCCAGCAGCTTGGTTGGGACAGGGAAGGTAGAGACCCAGTACTTC. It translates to CASSLVGTGKVETQYF.

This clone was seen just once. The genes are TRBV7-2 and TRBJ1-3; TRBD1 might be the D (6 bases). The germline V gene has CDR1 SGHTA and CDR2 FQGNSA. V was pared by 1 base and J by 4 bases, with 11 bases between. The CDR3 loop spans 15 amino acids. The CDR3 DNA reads TGTGCCAGCAGCTTAGAGCCAGGGGCCGGAAACACCATATATTTT. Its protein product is CASSLEPGAGNTIYF.

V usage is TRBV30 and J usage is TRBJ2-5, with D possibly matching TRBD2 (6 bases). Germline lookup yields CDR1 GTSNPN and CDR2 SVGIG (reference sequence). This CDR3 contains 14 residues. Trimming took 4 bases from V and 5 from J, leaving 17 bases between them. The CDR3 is CAWIGGMRRETQYF. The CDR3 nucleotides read TGTGCCTGGATCGGGGGTATGAGGCGGGAGACCCAGTACTTC.

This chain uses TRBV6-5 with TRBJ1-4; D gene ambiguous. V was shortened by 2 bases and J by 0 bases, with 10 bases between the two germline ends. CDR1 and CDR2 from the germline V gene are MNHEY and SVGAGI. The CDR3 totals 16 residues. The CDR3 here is CASSYAAPATNEKLFF. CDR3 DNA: TGTGCCAGCAGTTACGCGGCTCCTGCAACTAATGAAAAACTGTTTTTT.

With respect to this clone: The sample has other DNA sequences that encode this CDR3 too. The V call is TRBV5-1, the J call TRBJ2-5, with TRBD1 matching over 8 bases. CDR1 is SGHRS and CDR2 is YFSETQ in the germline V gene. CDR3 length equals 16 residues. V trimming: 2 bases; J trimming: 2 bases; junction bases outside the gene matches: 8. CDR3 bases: TGCGCCAGCAGCTTATCCGGGACAGGCGGTCAAGAGACCCAGTACTTC. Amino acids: CASSLSGTGGQETQYF.

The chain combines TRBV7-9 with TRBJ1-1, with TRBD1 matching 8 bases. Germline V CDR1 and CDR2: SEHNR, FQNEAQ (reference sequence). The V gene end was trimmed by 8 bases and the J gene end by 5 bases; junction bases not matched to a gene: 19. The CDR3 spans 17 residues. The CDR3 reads CASCPRGQGALGTEAFF. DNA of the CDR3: TGTGCCAGCTGCCCGCGAGGGCAGGGGGCCCTGGGGACTGAAGCTTTCTTT.

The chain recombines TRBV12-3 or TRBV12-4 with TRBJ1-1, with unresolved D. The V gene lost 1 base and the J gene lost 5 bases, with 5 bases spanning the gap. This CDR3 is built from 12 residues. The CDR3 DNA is TGTGCCAGCAGTTTAGTTCAGACTGAAGCTTTCTTT. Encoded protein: CASSLVQTEAFF.

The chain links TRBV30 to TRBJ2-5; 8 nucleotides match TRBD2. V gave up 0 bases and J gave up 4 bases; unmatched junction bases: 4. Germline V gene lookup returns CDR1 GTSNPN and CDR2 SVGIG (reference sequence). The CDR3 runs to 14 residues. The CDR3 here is CAWSVAGGGETQYF. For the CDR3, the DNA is TGTGCCTGGAGTGTGGCGGGAGGAGGAGAGACCCAGTACTTC.

CDR3 loop: CASSPSGTSEQYF. CDR3 sequence (DNA): TGTGCCAGCTCACCATCCGGGACTAGCGAGCAGTACTTC. This chain connects TRBV18 to TRBJ2-7; 8 bases map to TRBD2. Per germline, CDR1 KGHSH and CDR2 LQKENI. The CDR3 runs 13 residues. Germline trimming cut 2 bases from V and 6 bases from J; bases unmatched to any gene: 3.

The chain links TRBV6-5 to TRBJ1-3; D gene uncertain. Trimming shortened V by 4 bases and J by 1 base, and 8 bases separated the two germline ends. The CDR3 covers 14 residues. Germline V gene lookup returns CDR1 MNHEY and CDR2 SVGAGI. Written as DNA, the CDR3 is TGTGCCAGCAGTTCCTATCCATCTGGAAACACCATATATTTT. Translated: CASSSYPSGNTIYF.

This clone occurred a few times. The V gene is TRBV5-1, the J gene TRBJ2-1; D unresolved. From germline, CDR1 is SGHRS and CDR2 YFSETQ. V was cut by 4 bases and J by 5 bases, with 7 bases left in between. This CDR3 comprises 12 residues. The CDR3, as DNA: TGCGCCAGCAGCCCAAGCGACAATGAGCAGTTCTTC. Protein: CASSPSDNEQFF.

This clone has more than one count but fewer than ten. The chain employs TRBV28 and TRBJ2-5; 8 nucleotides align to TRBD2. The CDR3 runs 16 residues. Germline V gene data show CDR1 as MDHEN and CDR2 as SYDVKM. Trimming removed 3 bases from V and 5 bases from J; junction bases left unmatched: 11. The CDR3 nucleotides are TGTGCCAGCAGTTTGTTGGCTCCGGGAGGGTGGGAGACCCAGTACTTC. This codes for CASSLLAPGGWETQYF.

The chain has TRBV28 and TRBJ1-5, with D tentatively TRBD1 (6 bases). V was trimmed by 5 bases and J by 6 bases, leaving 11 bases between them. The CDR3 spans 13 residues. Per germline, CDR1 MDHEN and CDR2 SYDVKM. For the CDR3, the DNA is TGTGCCAGCAGTCAACAGGGTTTTCAGCCCCAGCATTTT. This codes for CASSQQGFQPQHF.

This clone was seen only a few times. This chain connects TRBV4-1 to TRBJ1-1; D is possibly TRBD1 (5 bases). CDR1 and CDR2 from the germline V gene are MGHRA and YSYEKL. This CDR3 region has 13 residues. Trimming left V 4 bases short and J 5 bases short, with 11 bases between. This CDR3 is CASSPEGTTEAFF. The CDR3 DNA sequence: TGCGCCAGCAGCCCTGAGGGGACTACTGAAGCTTTCTTT.

The CDR3 spells CASSLSYGEQYF. CDR3 DNA sequence: TGTGCCAGCAGTTTATCGTACGGCGAGCAGTACTTC. J is TRBJ2-7 and V is TRBV27; no clear D gene. The CDR3 consists of 12 residues. With 0 bases removed from V and 6 bases from J, the gap between germline ends came to 6 bases. Germline CDR1 is MNHEY and CDR2 is SMNVEV (reference sequence).

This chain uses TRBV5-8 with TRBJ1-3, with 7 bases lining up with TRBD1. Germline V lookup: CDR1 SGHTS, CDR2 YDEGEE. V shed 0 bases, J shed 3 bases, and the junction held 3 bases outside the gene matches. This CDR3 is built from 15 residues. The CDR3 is CASSLDSGGGNTIYF. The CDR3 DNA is TGTGCCAGCAGCTTGGATTCAGGGGGTGGAAACACCATATATTTT.

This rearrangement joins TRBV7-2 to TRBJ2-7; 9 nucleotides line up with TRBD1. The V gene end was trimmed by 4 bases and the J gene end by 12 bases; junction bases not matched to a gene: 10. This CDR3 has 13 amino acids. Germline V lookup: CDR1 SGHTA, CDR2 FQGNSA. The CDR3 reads CASSYQGGQGLYF. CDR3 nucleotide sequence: TGTGCCAGCAGCTACCAGGGTGGACAGGGGTTGTACTTC.

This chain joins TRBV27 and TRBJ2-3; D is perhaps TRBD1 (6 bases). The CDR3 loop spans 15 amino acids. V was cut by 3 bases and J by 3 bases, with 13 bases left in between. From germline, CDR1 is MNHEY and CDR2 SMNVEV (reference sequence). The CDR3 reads CASSFMDRETDTQYF. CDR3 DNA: TGTGCCAGCAGTTTTATGGACAGAGAGACAGATACGCAGTATTTT.

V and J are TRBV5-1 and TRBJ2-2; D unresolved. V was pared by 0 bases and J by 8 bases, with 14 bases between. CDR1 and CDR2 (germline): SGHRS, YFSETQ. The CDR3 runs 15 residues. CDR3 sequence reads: CASSLAPAPQGELFF. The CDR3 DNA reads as TGCGCCAGCAGCTTGGCCCCAGCGCCGCAGGGGGAGCTGTTTTTT.

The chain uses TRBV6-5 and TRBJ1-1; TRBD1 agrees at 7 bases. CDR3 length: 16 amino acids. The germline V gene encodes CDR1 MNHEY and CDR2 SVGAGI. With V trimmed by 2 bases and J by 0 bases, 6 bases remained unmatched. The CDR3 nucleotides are TGTGCCAGCAGTTACACTTTGGGGACAGTGAACACTGAAGCTTTCTTT. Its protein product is CASSYTLGTVNTEAFF.

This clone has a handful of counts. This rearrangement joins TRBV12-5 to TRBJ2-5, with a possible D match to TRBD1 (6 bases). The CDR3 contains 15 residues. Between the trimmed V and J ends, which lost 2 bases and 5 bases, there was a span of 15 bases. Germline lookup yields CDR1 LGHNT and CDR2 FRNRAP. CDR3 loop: CASGLRTRGRETQYF. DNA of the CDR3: TGTGCTAGTGGTTTGCGGACCAGGGGCCGGGAGACCCAGTACTTC.

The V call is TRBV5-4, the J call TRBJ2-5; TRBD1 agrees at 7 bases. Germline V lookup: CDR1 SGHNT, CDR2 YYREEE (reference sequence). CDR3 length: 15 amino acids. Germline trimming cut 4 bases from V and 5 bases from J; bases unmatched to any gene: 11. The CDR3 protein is CASSIPTGTKETQYF. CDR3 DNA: TGTGCCAGCAGCATTCCGACAGGGACCAAGGAGACCCAGTACTTC.

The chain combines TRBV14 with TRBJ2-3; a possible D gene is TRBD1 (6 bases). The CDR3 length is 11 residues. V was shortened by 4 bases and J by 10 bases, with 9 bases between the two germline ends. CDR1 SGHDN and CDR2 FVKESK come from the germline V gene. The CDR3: CASSLGAAQYF. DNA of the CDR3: TGTGCCAGCAGCCTGGGGGCGGCGCAGTATTTT.

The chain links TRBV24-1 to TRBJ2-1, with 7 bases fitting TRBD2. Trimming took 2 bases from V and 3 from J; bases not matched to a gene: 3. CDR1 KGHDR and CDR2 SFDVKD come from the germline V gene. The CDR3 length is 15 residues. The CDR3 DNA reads TGTGCCACCAGTGATTCTGGCGGGAGCTACAATGAGCAGTTCTTC. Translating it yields CATSDSGGSYNEQFF.

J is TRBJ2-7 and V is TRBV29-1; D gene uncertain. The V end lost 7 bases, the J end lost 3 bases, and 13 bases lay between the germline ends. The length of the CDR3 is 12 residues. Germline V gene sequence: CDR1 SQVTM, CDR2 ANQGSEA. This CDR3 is CSARGSVYEQYF. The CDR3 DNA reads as TGCAGCGCCCGCGGTAGTGTCTACGAGCAGTACTTC.

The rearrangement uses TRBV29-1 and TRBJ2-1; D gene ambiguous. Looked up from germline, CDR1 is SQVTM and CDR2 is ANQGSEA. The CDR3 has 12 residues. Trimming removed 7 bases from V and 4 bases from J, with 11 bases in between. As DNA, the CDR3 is TGCAGCGCCGGTGAGGTATACAATGAGCAGTTCTTC. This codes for CSAGEVYNEQFF.